The 18 T cell receptor beta chains below come from one sample, sequenced in a study of T cells in pancreatic ductal adenocarcinoma. TCRdb keeps only in-frame clones here, not all; method: immunoSEQ multiplex PCR. The table has around 31,000 clones, around 90% seen once. The selected patients with pancreatic ductal adenocarcinoma had surgery but no neoadjuvant therapy. The source material was PBMCs. These receptors all stem from a human donor with pancreatic ductal adenocarcinoma.

The chain is built from TRBV10-1 and TRBJ2-1; 10 bases agree with TRBD1. The CDR3 is 16 residues long. CDR1 is WNHNN, CDR2 SYGVQD, per germline (reference sequence). Germline trimming cut 7 bases from V and 8 bases from J; bases unmatched to any gene: 14. The CDR3 region has the DNA TGCGCCAGCATGAGACCGTTGGACAGGGGGTGCGATGAGCAGTTCTTC. It yields the protein CASMRPLDRGCDEQFF.

The gene calls are TRBV10-3 and TRBJ2-7, with 14 nucleotides matching TRBD2. V lost 5 bases to trimming and J lost 3 bases; unmatched junction nucleotides: 6. Germline CDR1 reads ENHRY; CDR2 reads SYGVKD. This CDR3 has 16 residues. This CDR3 is CAISSGLAGADYEQYF. The CDR3 DNA reads as TGTGCCATCAGTTCGGGACTAGCGGGAGCAGACTACGAGCAGTACTTC.

V and J are TRBV7-2 and TRBJ1-4; D is possibly TRBD1 (5 bases). Deletions cut 5 bases from V and 4 bases from J, with 11 bases between. CDR1 and CDR2 (germline): SGHTA, FQGNSA. This CDR3 has 14 amino acids. The CDR3: CASSLQGGNEKLFF. CDR3 DNA: TGTGCCAGCAGCCTCCAGGGAGGTAATGAAAAACTGTTTTTT.

The gene calls are TRBV11-3 and TRBJ1-1; D call uncertain. Trimming stripped 7 bases from V and 0 bases from J, with 6 bases between. Looked up from germline, CDR1 is SGHNT and CDR2 is YENEEA. This CDR3 is 12 amino acids long. The CDR3 spells CASKGVNTEAFF. CDR3 in DNA: TGTGCCAGCAAAGGAGTGAACACTGAAGCTTTCTTT.

This clone appeared a single time. This sequence joins TRBV6-6 and TRBJ2-2, with D perhaps matching TRBD2 (7 bases). Germline V gene data show CDR1 as MNHNY and CDR2 as SVGAGI (reference sequence). CDR3 length equals 15 residues. V lost 0 bases and J lost 7, with 12 bases in between. CDR3 coding DNA: TGTGCCAGCAGTTACTCCTGGAGGGGGGGCGGGGAGCTGTTTTTT. The encoded protein is CASSYSWRGGGELFF.

CDR3 coding DNA: TGTGCCAGCAGTTCCACCACGGCAACTTACTATGGCTACACCTTC. Amino acid sequence: CASSSTTATYYGYTF. The V call is TRBV6-5, the J call TRBJ1-2; D is uncertain. Germline values: CDR1 MNHEY, CDR2 SVGAGI. V was clipped by 4 bases and J by 3 bases, with 15 bases between them. CDR3 length: 15 residues.

The gene calls are TRBV15 and TRBJ1-4, with unresolved D. The CDR3 is made up of 15 amino acids. The germline V and J ends were trimmed by 0 bases and 5 bases, with 10 bases remaining between them. Germline CDR1 reads LNHNV; CDR2 reads YYDKDF (reference sequence). The CDR3 nucleotides read TGTGCCACCAGCAGAGATCCAACAGCAAATGAAAAACTGTTTTTT. Translated: CATSRDPTANEKLFF.

The chain is built from TRBV7-8 and TRBJ2-7; 11 bases agree with TRBD2. Germline V CDR1 and CDR2: SGHVS, FQNEAQ. The CDR3 is 16 amino acids. Trimming cost V 2 bases and J 1 base; bases outside gene matches: 4. As DNA, the CDR3 is TGTGCCAGCAGCTTACTAGCGGGAGGCCCTTCCTACGAGCAGTACTTC. Translated: CASSLLAGGPSYEQYF.

The chain couples TRBV19 to TRBJ1-1; 7 bases match TRBD1. The CDR3 is made up of 14 amino acids. The J segment lost 1 base and the V segment lost 5 bases, leaving 4 bases of the junction unmatched. CDR1 and CDR2 (germline): LNHDA, SQIVND (reference sequence). CDR3 coding DNA: TGTGCCAGTAGTCCGGGGACAGCGAACACTGAAGCTTTCTTT. Translation: CASSPGTANTEAFF.

The V gene is TRBV10-3, the J gene TRBJ1-2; 8 bases are shared with TRBD1. V shed 3 bases, J shed 3 bases, and the junction held 18 bases outside the gene matches. Germline CDR1 ENHRY, CDR2 SYGVKD. The CDR3 covers 19 residues. The chain's CDR3 is CAISDPSGTGQGGHYGYTF. The CDR3 DNA follows: TGTGCCATCAGTGACCCATCCGGGACAGGCCAAGGCGGGCACTATGGCTACACCTTC.

The V gene is TRBV7-2, the J gene TRBJ2-1; 7 bases agree with TRBD2. The CDR3 runs to 15 residues. Trimming at V came to 5 bases and at J to 5 bases, leaving 9 bases not matched to a gene. The germline V gene has CDR1 SGHTA and CDR2 FQGNSA. The CDR3 DNA sequence: TGTGCCAGCAGCCCTCCGGGACTACCGGACAATGAGCAGTTCTTC. Translation: CASSPPGLPDNEQFF.

The V and J genes are TRBV10-2 and TRBJ1-6, with unresolved D. V was pared by 4 bases and J by 8 bases, with 6 bases between. CDR1 and CDR2 from the germline V gene are WSHSY and SAAADI. The length of the CDR3 is 12 residues. CDR3 bases: TGCGCCAGCAGTGTTCAGGATTCACCCCTCCACTTT. Its protein is CASSVQDSPLHF.

This rearrangement joins TRBV20-1 to TRBJ2-1; D is ambiguous. Trimming took off 3 bases at V and 7 bases at J, with 7 bases between the two ends. The CDR3 consists of 11 residues. Germline-derived CDR1 and CDR2 are DFQATT and SNEGSKA (reference sequence). CDR3 in amino acids: CSASSPNEQFF. The CDR3 DNA follows: TGCAGTGCTAGTTCCCCAAATGAGCAGTTCTTC.

The V and J genes are TRBV5-1 and TRBJ2-7; D not resolved. This CDR3 is 13 amino acids long. The V end was cut by 4 bases, the J end by 3 bases, with 11 bases between. Per the germline V gene, CDR1 is SGHRS and CDR2 is YFSETQ. Written as DNA, the CDR3 is TGCGCCAGCAGCCCCACGGCAAACTACGAGCAGTACTTC. Translated: CASSPTANYEQYF.

The chain employs TRBV5-4 and TRBJ2-1; 10 bases line up with TRBD2. In germline, CDR1 is SGHNT, CDR2 YYREEE (reference sequence). V gave up 4 bases and J gave up 7 bases; unmatched junction bases: 8. The CDR3 consists of 15 residues. The CDR3 reads CASSPRRAGGNEQFF. The CDR3 DNA sequence: TGTGCCAGCAGCCCGCGTAGAGCGGGGGGGAATGAGCAGTTCTTC.

The chain couples TRBV4-3 to TRBJ1-6; D possibly corresponds to TRBD1 (5 bases). From germline, CDR1 is LGHNA and CDR2 YSLEER. The CDR3 runs to 16 residues. V gave up 1 base and J gave up 8 bases, with 15 bases separating them. Written as DNA, the CDR3 is TGCGCCAGCAGCCAAGCAAGGGCAGGGTTTGATTCACCCCTCCACTTT. It yields the protein CASSQARAGFDSPLHF.

This clone was recorded only once. The chain joins TRBV19 to TRBJ1-5; D gene unclear. The ends were cut back, 5 bases at V and 5 bases at J, with 16 bases in the middle. The CDR3 sequence is 15 residues long. CDR1 and CDR2 (germline): LNHDA, SQIVND (reference sequence). CDR3: CASSSRETGYQPQHF. In nucleotides, the CDR3 is TGTGCCAGTAGTTCCCGGGAGACGGGGTATCAGCCCCAGCATTTT.

The rearrangement joins TRBV4-3 to TRBJ2-7; D is unclear. The V gene's germline CDR1 is LGHNA and CDR2 YSLEER. V dropped 0 bases and J dropped 3 bases, with 6 bases sitting between them. This CDR3 spans 13 amino acids. CDR3 nucleotides: TGCGCCAGCAGCCAAGAAAACCGCTACGAGCAGTACTTC. The encoded protein is CASSQENRYEQYF.